The sequence of this T cell receptor beta chain was determined in a study of cytomegalovirus exposure and HLA in healthy donors. Points from the study as a whole: The investigators catalogued 150 to 200 TCR beta chains as cytomegalovirus-associated. The majority of TCR sequences were rare, yet some public TCRs appeared in many donors. Published work reported that the classifier diagnosed cytomegalovirus status with high specificity and sensitivity.

Concerning this clone: The antigen remains unidentified.

These donors were members of the roughly 120-subject validation cohort, a group separate from the approximately 700-subject first cohort. V shed 0 bases and J shed 3 bases, with 18 bases lying between them. This CDR3 is 17 amino acids long. The V gene's germline CDR1 is SGHRS and CDR2 YFSETQ. Data came from immunoSEQ multiplex PCR; TCRdb stores just in-frame clones and leaves some out. This table holds fewer than 100,000 clones, around 94% found once. Sequencing used PBMCs. The chain has TRBV5-1 and TRBJ1-2; D ambiguous. This sequence was found in a woman under 30 in good health and CMV-seronegative. CDR3 protein: CASSLVTWAGSDYGYTF. The DNA of the CDR3 is TGCGCCAGCAGCTTGGTGACATGGGCGGGGTCGGACTATGGCTACACCTTC.